The 29 T cell receptor beta chains presented below share a single source sample, sequenced in a study of cytomegalovirus exposure and HLA in healthy donors. The PCR was carried out with 60 Vbeta primers and 13 Jbeta primers. Profiled with immunoSEQ multiplex PCR; TCRdb holds only in-frame clones, not every one. The profile shows under 150,000 clones, approximately 80% of them singletons. The material sequenced was PBMCs. The receptors shown here come from a woman aged 25 to 39 in good health and CMV-seronegative.

The rearrangement uses TRBV25-1 and TRBJ2-1; 8 bases agree with TRBD1. Trimming removed 1 base from V and 7 bases from J; junction bases left unmatched: 3. The CDR3 runs 14 residues. Per the germline V gene, CDR1 is MGHDK and CDR2 is SYGVNS. This chain's CDR3 is CASSELGQVNEQFF. The DNA of the CDR3 is TGTGCCAGCAGTGAATTGGGACAGGTTAATGAGCAGTTCTTC.

This clone has a handful of counts. This sequence joins TRBV30 and TRBJ2-7; possible D gene TRBD1, 5 bases. The CDR3 is 12 amino acids. CDR1 and CDR2 (germline): GTSNPN, SVGIG (reference sequence). Trimming shortened V by 4 bases and J by 5 bases, and 12 bases separated the two germline ends. This CDR3 reads CAWKVREDEQYF. CDR3 nucleotide sequence: TGTGCCTGGAAAGTCAGGGAAGACGAGCAGTACTTC.

The chain has TRBV7-9 and TRBJ2-3; TRBD2 agrees at 12 bases. CDR3 size: 18 residues. Germline V gene lookup returns CDR1 SEHNR and CDR2 FQNEAQ (reference sequence). Germline trimming cut 1 base from V and 1 base from J; bases unmatched to any gene: 6. CDR3 in amino acids: CASSLVSSGREGTDTQYF. The CDR3 DNA reads as TGTGCCAGCAGCTTAGTCTCTAGCGGGAGGGAGGGCACAGATACGCAGTATTTT. Drawing the rest from reference TRBV7-9 and TRBJ2-3, the complete variable domain is DTGVSQNPRHKITKRGQNVTFRCDPISEHNRLYWYRQTLGQGPEFLTYFQNEAQLEKSRLLSDRFSAERPKGSFSTLEIQRTEQGDSAMYLCASSLVSSGREGTDTQYFGPGTRLTVL.

This clone was counted a few times. A much larger clonotype is one base distant, so this may be a read error. The CDR3 bases are TGTGCCAGCAGCGTCATCGGGGGACTGGACCAAGAGACCCAGTACTTC. Translated: CASSVIGGLDQETQYF. The chain carries TRBV5-4 and TRBJ2-5; a weak D match, TRBD2 (6 bases). This CDR3 region has 16 residues. V was pared by 4 bases and J by 0 bases, with 16 bases between. The germline V gene encodes CDR1 SGHNT and CDR2 YYREEE (reference sequence).

The chain has TRBV19 and TRBJ2-1; D call uncertain. The CDR3 is made up of 16 amino acids. The germline V gene has CDR1 LNHDA and CDR2 SQIVND (reference sequence). V dropped 6 bases and J dropped 2 bases, with 17 bases sitting between them. CDR3 protein: CASRRDRFSPYNEQFF. The CDR3 DNA reads TGTGCCAGTAGGCGTGATCGGTTTAGTCCCTACAATGAGCAGTTCTTC.

This clone came up a few times. The rearrangement joins TRBV4-2 to TRBJ2-3, with 10 bases aligning to TRBD1. The CDR3 runs to 16 residues. The V gene's germline CDR1 is LGHNA and CDR2 YNFKEQ. V trimming: 1 base; J trimming: 4 bases; junction bases outside the gene matches: 5. The CDR3 nucleotides are TGTGCCAGCAGCCAAGCAGAGACAGGGGGCCCAGATACGCAGTATTTT. It codes for CASSQAETGGPDTQYF.

The chain is built from TRBV5-4 and TRBJ2-7, with 9 bases that match TRBD1. The germline CDR1 and CDR2 sequences are SGHNT and YYREEE (reference sequence). J lost 3 bases, V lost 4 bases, and 8 bases had no gene match. CDR3 size: 15 residues. CDR3 amino acids: CASSLGQGRVYEQYF. The CDR3, as DNA: TGTGCCAGCAGCCTAGGACAGGGGAGAGTCTACGAGCAGTACTTC.

V and J are TRBV28 and TRBJ1-1; D uncertain. Germline V lookup: CDR1 MDHEN, CDR2 SYDVKM. The CDR3 is 17 residues long. V lost 2 bases and J 4 bases, leaving 20 bases between the germline ends. The DNA of the CDR3 is TGTGCCAGCAGTTTAGAACCGCCAACGGTTTTTGGCACTGAAGCTTTCTTT. Protein: CASSLEPPTVFGTEAFF.

The chain employs TRBV19 and TRBJ2-3, with a possible D match to TRBD1 (5 bases). The CDR3 length is 14 residues. The V gene lost 7 bases and the J gene lost 2 bases, with 13 bases spanning the gap. In germline, CDR1 is LNHDA, CDR2 SQIVND (reference sequence). The CDR3 region has the DNA TGTGCCAGTACCCGGTCCAGGGACACAGATACGCAGTATTTT. Protein sequence: CASTRSRDTDTQYF.

The chain has TRBV7-9 and TRBJ1-1; the D is unclear. Trimming removed 6 bases from V and 8 bases from J, with 13 bases in between. There are 12 residues in the CDR3. The germline gives CDR1 SEHNR, CDR2 FQNEAQ (reference sequence). CDR3 amino acids: CASRPTEPEAFF. The CDR3 coding sequence is TGTGCCAGCAGACCGACTGAGCCAGAAGCTTTCTTT.

This clone turned up a few times. The CDR3 DNA is TGCGCCAGCAGTGGAGGGACGGTGAGCTCCTACGAGCAGTACTTC. Translating it yields CASSGGTVSSYEQYF. V usage is TRBV5-1 and J usage is TRBJ2-7; maybe TRBD2 (6 bases). CDR3 size: 15 residues. CDR1 and CDR2 from the germline V gene are SGHRS and YFSETQ. Trimming took off 5 bases at V and 0 bases at J, with 15 bases between the two ends.

The chain links TRBV25-1 to TRBJ2-3; tentatively, D is TRBD1 (5 bases). CDR3 length: 15 residues. Trimming took 3 bases from V and 4 from J, leaving 14 bases between them. The germline gives CDR1 MGHDK, CDR2 SYGVNS. The CDR3 loop is CASSDLTQGSDTQYF. The CDR3 DNA reads TGTGCCAGCAGTGATCTCACGCAGGGATCAGATACGCAGTATTTT. Together with reference TRBV25-1 and TRBJ2-3, the CDR3 gives the full variable domain: EADIYQTPRYLVIGTGKKITLECSQTMGHDKMYWYQQDPGMELHLIHYSYGVNSTEKGDLSSESTVSRIRTEHFPLTLESARPSHTSQYLCASSDLTQGSDTQYFGPGTRLTVL.

This clone was observed a single time. The chain combines TRBV12-5 with TRBJ1-4; possible D gene TRBD1, 5 bases. Germline V gives CDR1 LGHNT, CDR2 FRNRAP. V shed 0 bases and J shed 8 bases, with 22 bases lying between them. The CDR3 extends over 18 amino acids. The CDR3 bases are TGTGCTAGTGGTTTGGTATTGGACACCCCCCAAGGCCACGAAAAACTGTTTTTT. Translating gives CASGLVLDTPQGHEKLFF.

The chain is built from TRBV7-9 and TRBJ2-1; D is unclear. CDR1 and CDR2 (germline): SEHNR, FQNEAQ (reference sequence). This CDR3 has 12 amino acids. Trimming pared 3 bases from V and 7 bases from J, leaving 7 bases between. CDR3 loop: CASSFPRNEQFF. The DNA for the CDR3 is TGTGCCAGCAGCTTCCCTAGGAATGAGCAGTTCTTC.

The chain has TRBV2 and TRBJ2-3, with TRBD2 identical over 9 bases. The CDR3 loop spans 15 amino acids. Losses at the gene ends were 1 base for V and 1 base for J; bases not matched to a gene: 0. CDR1 and CDR2 (germline): SNHLY, FYNNEI. The CDR3 nucleotides are TGTGCCAGCAGTGAAGGGACTAGCGGCACAGATACGCAGTATTTT. This codes for CASSEGTSGTDTQYF.

V and J are TRBV28 and TRBJ2-4, with 10 nucleotides matching TRBD2. From germline, CDR1 is MDHEN and CDR2 SYDVKM. The CDR3 is 13 residues long. The CDR3 is CGASGSMKDIQYF. As DNA, the CDR3 is TGTGGGGCTAGCGGGAGTATGAAGGACATTCAGTACTTC.

This sequence joins TRBV19 and TRBJ2-2; TRBD1 might be the D (6 bases). The germline CDR1 and CDR2 sequences are LNHDA and SQIVND (reference sequence). This CDR3 contains 14 residues. V was shortened by 10 bases and J by 2 bases, with 14 bases between the two germline ends. The CDR3 DNA reads as TGTGCCACCAACTTAGGGGGAAACACCGGGGAGCTGTTTTTT. It is translated as CATNLGGNTGELFF.

The J gene is TRBJ1-1, the V gene TRBV27, with D possibly TRBD1 on 6 matching bases. The V gene lost 6 bases and the J gene lost 3 bases, with 23 bases spanning the gap. Germline values: CDR1 MNHEY, CDR2 SMNVEV (reference sequence). The CDR3 spans 17 residues. In nucleotides, the CDR3 is TGTGCCAGCAGGTCCCTCGCGGCGGACAGCGCGCACACTGAAGCTTTCTTT. It is translated as CASRSLAADSAHTEAFF.

The rearrangement uses TRBV5-1 and TRBJ2-5; 8 bases align to TRBD2. Trimming took 5 bases from V and 1 from J; bases not matched to a gene: 4. The CDR3 is 14 residues long. From germline, CDR1 is SGHRS and CDR2 YFSETQ. The CDR3 DNA reads as TGCGCCAGCAGGCGCAGCGGGGGCCAAGAGACCCAGTACTTC. Protein product: CASRRSGGQETQYF.

With regard to this clone: The same CDR3 arises from other DNA sequences in this sample as well. The V and J genes are TRBV19 and TRBJ2-7, with 8 nucleotides matching TRBD1. The CDR3 covers 14 residues. J gave up 4 bases and V 1 base, and 3 bases lay outside the gene matches. Germline V lookup: CDR1 LNHDA, CDR2 SQIVND (reference sequence). The DNA for the CDR3 is TGTGCCAGTAGTATAGGGACAGGGCCATACGAGCAGTACTTC. This gives the protein CASSIGTGPYEQYF.

V gene TRBV18 combines with J gene TRBJ1-3; D call uncertain. CDR1 and CDR2 from the germline V gene are KGHSH and LQKENI. V lost 2 bases and J 0 bases, leaving 8 bases between the germline ends. The CDR3 is 15 amino acids. In DNA, the CDR3 is TGTGCCAGCTCACCAGACGGAGTCTCTGGAAACACCATATATTTT. It encodes CASSPDGVSGNTIYF.

This rearrangement joins TRBV5-1 to TRBJ2-7; D is perhaps TRBD2 (5 bases). With 1 base removed from V and 3 bases from J, the gap between germline ends came to 11 bases. This CDR3 contains 14 residues. CDR1 is SGHRS and CDR2 is YFSETQ in the germline V gene. CDR3 loop: CASSLRGLIYEQYF. CDR3 nucleotide sequence: TGCGCCAGCAGCTTGCGCGGGTTGATCTACGAGCAGTACTTC.

As regards this clone: The same CDR3 can be traced to other DNA sequences in this sample. This chain uses TRBV6-5 with TRBJ2-5, with D tentatively TRBD1 (6 bases). The CDR3 covers 16 residues. Germline CDR1 MNHEY, CDR2 SVGAGI. Between the trimmed V and J ends, which lost 0 bases and 5 bases, there was a span of 16 bases. CDR3 in DNA: TGTGCCAGCAGTTACTCGGGGGCCGCGAGAGCGGAGACCCAGTACTTC. Translated, it gives CASSYSGAARAETQYF.

CDR3 DNA: TGCGCCAGCAGAGTCCGGGAGAACACTGAAGCTTTCTTT. Encoded protein: CASRVRENTEAFF. This chain connects TRBV5-1 to TRBJ1-1; D unclear. The V end lost 5 bases, the J end lost 1 base, and 9 bases lay between the germline ends. The CDR3 contains 13 residues. Germline CDR1 SGHRS, CDR2 YFSETQ. The full variable domain, completed using reference TRBV5-1 and TRBJ1-1, is KAGVTQTPRYLIKTRGQQVTLSCSPISGHRSVSWYQQTPGQGLQFLFEYFSETQRNKGNFPGRFSGRQFSNSRSEMNVSTLELGDSALYLCASRVRENTEAFFGQGTRLTVV.

This clone was detected only a few times. V usage is TRBV7-9 and J usage is TRBJ2-1; possibly TRBD1 for D (6 bases). This CDR3 spans 12 amino acids. With 6 bases removed from V and 7 bases from J, the gap between germline ends came to 10 bases. Germline CDR1 SEHNR, CDR2 FQNEAQ (reference sequence). CDR3 residues: CASSRRGNEQFF. DNA of the CDR3: TGTGCCAGCAGTCGAAGGGGGAATGAGCAGTTCTTC. Together with reference TRBV7-9 and TRBJ2-1, the CDR3 gives the full variable domain: DTGVSQNPRHKITKRGQNVTFRCDPISEHNRLYWYRQTLGQGPEFLTYFQNEAQLEKSRLLSDRFSAERPKGSFSTLEIQRTEQGDSAMYLCASSRRGNEQFFGPGTRLTVL.

The chain uses TRBV6-5 and TRBJ2-7; D call uncertain. V was cut by 0 bases and J by 5 bases, with 5 bases left in between. The length of the CDR3 is 12 residues. Germline loops: CDR1 MNHEY, CDR2 SVGAGI. This chain's CDR3 is CASSYSRHEQYF. The CDR3 DNA reads TGTGCCAGCAGTTACTCGAGGCACGAGCAGTACTTC.

The chain couples TRBV6-5 to TRBJ2-5, with D possibly TRBD1 on 5 matching bases. The assigned J gene may be wrong: the sequence end matches TRBJ2-7 better. Germline V gene sequence: CDR1 MNHEY, CDR2 SVGAGI. The CDR3 runs 13 residues. CDR3 residues: CASSPGFGYEQYF. The DNA for the CDR3 is TGTGCCAGCAGTCCAGGGTTTGGCTACGAGCAGTACTTC.

This chain uses TRBV13 with TRBJ2-4; possibly TRBD2 for D (6 bases). Trimming shortened V by 1 base and J by 2 bases, and 9 bases separated the two germline ends. This CDR3 is built from 15 residues. Germline CDR1 PRHDT, CDR2 FYEKMQ (reference sequence). In DNA form, the CDR3 reads TGTGCCAGCAGCTTAGCGGGAGAAACCAAAAACATTCAGTACTTC. Translation: CASSLAGETKNIQYF.

V usage is TRBV30 and J usage is TRBJ1-2; a possible D gene is TRBD1 (5 bases). V lost 4 bases and J 8 bases, leaving 17 bases between the germline ends. The CDR3 runs 13 residues. Germline V CDR1 and CDR2: GTSNPN, SVGIG (reference sequence). DNA of the CDR3: TGTGCCTGGACAAAAGGGACTCCAGGGGGCTACACCTTC. It is translated as CAWTKGTPGGYTF.